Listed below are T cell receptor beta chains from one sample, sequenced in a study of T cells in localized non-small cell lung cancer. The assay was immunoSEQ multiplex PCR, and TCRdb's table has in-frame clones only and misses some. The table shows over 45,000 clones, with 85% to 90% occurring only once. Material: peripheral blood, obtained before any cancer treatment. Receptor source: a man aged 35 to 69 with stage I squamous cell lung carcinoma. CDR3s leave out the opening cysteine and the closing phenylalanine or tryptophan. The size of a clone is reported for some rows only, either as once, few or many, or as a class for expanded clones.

ASKRDSNSGNTIY	-	TRBV2
ASSSTGTKVYEQY	-	TRBV6-6
ASSALSGSEQF	-	TRBV6-4
ASSLMGSGEQY	-	TRBV11-2
ASSRTSGSYEQY	-	TRBV7-8
ASSQDLGNNEQF	-	TRBV14
ASRGNSGSSGANVLT	-	TRBV19
ASSFETGGSEAF	once	TRBV5-4
ASSPGKTGTFQETQY	-	TRBV5-8
ASSMWQGSTEAF	-	TRBV19